This TCR beta chain was identified during a study of blood T cell repertoires in COVID-19. Across the study: Researchers got acute and convalescent COVID-19 samples from the United States, Italy and Spain. T cells, B-cell-depleted T cells, or PBMCs provided the cDNA or gDNA that served as material.

The CDR3 has 14 residues. With 5 bases removed from V and 10 bases from J, the gap between germline ends came to 21 bases. CDR1 is SGHDT, CDR2 YYEEEE, per germline. Per the original data handling: Reference gene primer amplification gave estimated nucleated cell counts. Sequencing was performed with immunoSEQ multiplex PCR; in TCRdb, only in-frame clones are kept and a portion is missing. The DNA was the basis for D and trimming; V, J and clone size are from that table. The table shows about 240,000 clones, with roughly 80% occurring only once. The receptor was isolated from a woman aged 55-75 years with active or convalescent COVID-19. This sequence joins TRBV5-6 and TRBJ1-1, with D perhaps TRBD1 (6 bases). Sequenced: peripheral blood. CDR3 protein: CASSHYGGGGAAFF. The CDR3 region has the DNA TGTGCCAGCAGTCACTATGGGGGCGGGGGTGCAGCTTTCTTT.